The entry below describes one T cell receptor beta chain. Its specificity is unknown. These data originate in a study of a mutant IDH1 vaccine in newly diagnosed glioma. As for the study in general: Treated patients, averaging roughly 44 years, were about 60% male and roughly 38% female. Patients had received radiotherapy, temozolomide, or both previously, most receiving both. Findings and limits, study-wide: Vaccination induced immune responses in approximately 94% of patients.

Using immunoSEQ multiplex PCR, the repertoire was profiled, and TCRdb retains in-frame clones only, with some absent. There are some 22,000 clones in the sample; 65% to 80% occur only once, and roughly 8% lies in the top ten. The time point denotes: week 11, during vaccination. One vaccine dose held 300 ug of mutant IDH1 20-mer peptide and came with topical imiquimod. The sample in question was PBMCs, obtained from a glioma patient whose treatment included an IDH1 peptide vaccine. This TCR was recovered from a man aged 40-49 years with glioma.

The CDR3 DNA reads TGTGCCAGCTCACCACCCGCAGGGCAACCAGATACGCAGTATTTT. It yields the protein CASSPPAGQPDTQYF. The chain couples TRBV18 to TRBJ2-3; TRBD1 might be the D (5 bases). The CDR3 totals 15 residues. Trimming took 0 bases from V and 4 from J, leaving 11 bases between them. CDR1 is KGHSH and CDR2 is LQKENI in the germline V gene.